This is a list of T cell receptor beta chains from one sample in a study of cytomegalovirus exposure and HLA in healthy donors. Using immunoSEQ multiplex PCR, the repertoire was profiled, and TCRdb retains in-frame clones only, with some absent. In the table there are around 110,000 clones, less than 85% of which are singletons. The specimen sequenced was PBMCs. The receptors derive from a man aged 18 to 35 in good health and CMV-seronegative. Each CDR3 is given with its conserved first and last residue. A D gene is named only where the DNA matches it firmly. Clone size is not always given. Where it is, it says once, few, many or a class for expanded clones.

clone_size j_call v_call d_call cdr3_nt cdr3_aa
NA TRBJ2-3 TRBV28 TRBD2 TGTGCCAGCAGTCCTGTCGGTTCCGGACTAGCGGGGGCCTCTAGCACAGATACGCAGTATTTT CASSPVGSGLAGASSTDTQYF
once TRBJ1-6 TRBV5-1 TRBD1 TGCGCCAGCAGGTCCGGGACAGAAGGTAATTCACCCCTCCACTTT CASRSGTEGNSPLHF
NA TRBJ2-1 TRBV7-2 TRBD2 TGTGCCAGCAGCCGATACGTAGCGGGCGGCGCCTACAATGAGCAGTTCTTC CASSRYVAGGAYNEQFF
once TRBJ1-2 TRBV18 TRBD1 TGTGCCAGCTCACAACAGGGACAGGGAGATGGCTACACCTTC CASSQQGQGDGYTF
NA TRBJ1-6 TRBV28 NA TGTGCCAGCAGTTTAGTGATGCGCGGGACGCCTATCCACTTT CASSLVMRGTPIHF
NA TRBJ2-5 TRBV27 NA TGTGCCACCAGGTCTCATCTCGGGGGGCCCCAAGAGACCCAGTACTTC CATRSHLGGPQETQYF
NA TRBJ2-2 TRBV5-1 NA TGCGCCAGCAGCCCCCGGGGGACCGGGGAGCTGTTTTTT CASSPRGTGELFF
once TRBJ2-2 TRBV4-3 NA TGCGCCAGCAGCCAAGATAGTTTGGGGACGGGACTTGACGGGGAGCTGTTTTTT CASSQDSLGTGLDGELFF
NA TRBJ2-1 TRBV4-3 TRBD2 TGCGCCAGCAGCCAAGTTCCGGGACTAGCGGGGGGCAATGAGCAGTTCTTC CASSQVPGLAGGNEQFF
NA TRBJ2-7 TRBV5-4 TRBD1 TGTGCCAGCAGCGAGAGGACAGGGGGCGTGAACGAGCAGTACTTC CASSERTGGVNEQYF
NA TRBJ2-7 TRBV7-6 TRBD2 TGTGCCAGCAGTCACGGGACTAGCGGCCGCGAGCAGTACTTC CASSHGTSGREQYF
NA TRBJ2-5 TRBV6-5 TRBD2 TGTGCCAGCAAGCGGGAGCCCAAATCGGAGACCCAGTACTTC CASKREPKSETQYF
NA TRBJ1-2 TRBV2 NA TGTGCCAGCAGCCTTGGGGGGGGGTATGGCTACACCTTC CASSLGGGYGYTF
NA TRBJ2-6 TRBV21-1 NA TGTGCCAGCACCGGACTGCGGGGGGTGGGGGCCAACGTCCTGACTTTC CASTGLRGVGANVLTF
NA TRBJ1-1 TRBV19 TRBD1 TGTGCCAGTAGTCCTACGGACAGGGGGCACACTGAAGCTTTCTTT CASSPTDRGHTEAFF
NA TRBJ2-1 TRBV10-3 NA TGTGCCATCAGTGATGACGTCGTGGGGGGTGCGAGTGAGCAGTTCTTC CAISDDVVGGASEQFF
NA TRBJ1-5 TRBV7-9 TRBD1 TGTGCCAGCAGCTTAGGGACAGGGGGTGGCAATCAGCCCCAGCATTTT CASSLGTGGGNQPQHF
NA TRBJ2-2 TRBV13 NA TGTGCCAGCCAGATCGGTGGAGTAGCCGGGGAGCTGTTTTTT CASQIGGVAGELFF